This TCR beta chain is drawn from a study of cytomegalovirus exposure and HLA in healthy donors. The CDR3 extends over 16 amino acids. The J segment lost 4 bases and the V segment lost 3 bases, leaving 8 bases of the junction unmatched. Germline V gives CDR1 SGHTA, CDR2 FQGNSA. 60 Vbeta and 13 Jbeta primers were used in PCR. Sequenced by immunoSEQ multiplex PCR; TCRdb stores in-frame clones only, minus some. Among roughly 59,000 clones listed, 65% to 80% were seen once. This TCR was recovered from a man in his forties in good health and CMV-seropositive. Material: PBMCs. The V gene is TRBV7-2, the J gene TRBJ2-5, with 10 bases aligning to TRBD2. The CDR3 region has the DNA TGTGCCAGCAGCTTCGATTCTAGCGGGAGAATAGAGACCCAGTACTTC. This gives the protein CASSFDSSGRIETQYF.